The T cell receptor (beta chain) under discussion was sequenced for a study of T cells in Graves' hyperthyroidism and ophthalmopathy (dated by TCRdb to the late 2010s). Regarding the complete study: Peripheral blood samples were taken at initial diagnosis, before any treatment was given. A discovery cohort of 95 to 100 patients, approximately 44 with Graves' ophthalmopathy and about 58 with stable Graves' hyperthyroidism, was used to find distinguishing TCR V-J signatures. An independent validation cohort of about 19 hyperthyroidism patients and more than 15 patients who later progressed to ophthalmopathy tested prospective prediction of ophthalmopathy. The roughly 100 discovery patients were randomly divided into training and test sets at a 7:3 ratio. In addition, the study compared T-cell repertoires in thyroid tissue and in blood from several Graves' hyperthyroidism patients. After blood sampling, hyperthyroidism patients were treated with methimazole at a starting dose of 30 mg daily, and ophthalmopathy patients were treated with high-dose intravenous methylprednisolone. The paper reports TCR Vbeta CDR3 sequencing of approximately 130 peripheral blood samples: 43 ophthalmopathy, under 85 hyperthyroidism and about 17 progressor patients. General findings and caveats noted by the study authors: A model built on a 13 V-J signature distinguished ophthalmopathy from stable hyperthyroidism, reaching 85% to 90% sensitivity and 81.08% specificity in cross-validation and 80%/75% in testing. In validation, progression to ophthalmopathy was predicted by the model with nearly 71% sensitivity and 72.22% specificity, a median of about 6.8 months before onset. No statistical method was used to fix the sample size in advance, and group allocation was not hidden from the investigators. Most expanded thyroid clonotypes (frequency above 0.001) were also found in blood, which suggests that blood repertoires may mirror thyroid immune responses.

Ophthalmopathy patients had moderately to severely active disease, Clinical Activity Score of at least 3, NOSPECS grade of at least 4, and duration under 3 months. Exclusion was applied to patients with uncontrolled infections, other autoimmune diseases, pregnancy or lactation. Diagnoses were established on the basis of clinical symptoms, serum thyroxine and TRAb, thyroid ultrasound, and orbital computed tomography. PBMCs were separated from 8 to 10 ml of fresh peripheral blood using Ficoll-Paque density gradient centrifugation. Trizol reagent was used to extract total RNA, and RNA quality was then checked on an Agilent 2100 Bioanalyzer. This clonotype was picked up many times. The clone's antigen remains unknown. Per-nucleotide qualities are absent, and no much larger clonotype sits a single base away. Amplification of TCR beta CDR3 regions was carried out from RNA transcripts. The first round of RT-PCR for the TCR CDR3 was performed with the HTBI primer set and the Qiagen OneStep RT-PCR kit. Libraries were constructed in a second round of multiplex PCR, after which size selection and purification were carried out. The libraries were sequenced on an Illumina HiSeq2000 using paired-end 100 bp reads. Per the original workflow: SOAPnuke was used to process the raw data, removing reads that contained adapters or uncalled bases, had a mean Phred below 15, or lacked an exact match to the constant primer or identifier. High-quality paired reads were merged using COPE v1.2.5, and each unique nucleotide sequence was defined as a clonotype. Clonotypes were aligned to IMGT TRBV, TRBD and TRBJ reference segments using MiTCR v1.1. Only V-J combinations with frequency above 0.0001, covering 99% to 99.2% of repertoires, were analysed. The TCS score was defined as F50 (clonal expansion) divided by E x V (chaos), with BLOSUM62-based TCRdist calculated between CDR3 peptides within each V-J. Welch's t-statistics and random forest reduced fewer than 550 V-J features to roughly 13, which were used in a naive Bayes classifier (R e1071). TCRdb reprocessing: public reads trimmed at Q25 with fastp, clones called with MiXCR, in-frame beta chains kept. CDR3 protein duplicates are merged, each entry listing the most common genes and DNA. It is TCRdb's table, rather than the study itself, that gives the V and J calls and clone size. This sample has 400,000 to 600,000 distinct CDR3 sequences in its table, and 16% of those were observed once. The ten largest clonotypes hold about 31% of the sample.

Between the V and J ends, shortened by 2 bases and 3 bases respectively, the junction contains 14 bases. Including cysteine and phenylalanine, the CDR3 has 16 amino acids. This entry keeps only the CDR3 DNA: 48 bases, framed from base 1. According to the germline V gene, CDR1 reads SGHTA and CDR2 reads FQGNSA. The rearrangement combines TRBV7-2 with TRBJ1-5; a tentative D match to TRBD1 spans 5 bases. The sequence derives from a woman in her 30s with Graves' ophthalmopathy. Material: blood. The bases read TGTGCCAGCAGCTTAACCCTTCCGGGGCCCAATCAGCCCCAGCATTTT. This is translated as CASSLTLPGPNQPQHF.